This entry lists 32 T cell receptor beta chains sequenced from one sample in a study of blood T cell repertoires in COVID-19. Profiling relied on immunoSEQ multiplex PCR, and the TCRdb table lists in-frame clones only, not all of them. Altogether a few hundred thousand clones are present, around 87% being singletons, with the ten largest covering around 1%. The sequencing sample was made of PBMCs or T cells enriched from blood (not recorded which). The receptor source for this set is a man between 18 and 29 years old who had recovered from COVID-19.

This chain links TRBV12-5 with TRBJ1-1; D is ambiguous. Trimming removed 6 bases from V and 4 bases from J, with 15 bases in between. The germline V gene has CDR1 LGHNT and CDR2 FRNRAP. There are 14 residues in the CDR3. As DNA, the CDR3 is TGTGCTAGTGGGCGTTTCCGGGATACCACTGAAGCTTTCTTT. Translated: CASGRFRDTTEAFF.

CDR3 in amino acids: CASSVPMNTEAFF. DNA for the CDR3: TGTGCCAGCTCGGTTCCTATGAACACTGAAGCTTTCTTT. The chain has TRBV28 and TRBJ1-1; D is unresolved. V lost 8 bases and J lost 0, with 10 bases in between. The CDR3 length is 13 residues. Germline values: CDR1 MDHEN, CDR2 SYDVKM.

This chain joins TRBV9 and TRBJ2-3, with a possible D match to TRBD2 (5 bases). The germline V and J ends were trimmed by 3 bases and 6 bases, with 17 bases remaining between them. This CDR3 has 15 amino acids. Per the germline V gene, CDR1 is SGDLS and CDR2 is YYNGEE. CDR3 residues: CASSGGSPKTDTQYF. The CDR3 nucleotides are TGTGCCAGCAGCGGTGGGAGCCCAAAGACGGATACGCAGTATTTT.

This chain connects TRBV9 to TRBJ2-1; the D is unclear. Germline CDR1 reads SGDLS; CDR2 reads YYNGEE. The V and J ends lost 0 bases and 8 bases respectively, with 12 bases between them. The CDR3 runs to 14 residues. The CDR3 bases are TGTGCCAGCAGCGTAGGGTCCGGTGTAGATGAGCAGTTCTTC. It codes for CASSVGSGVDEQFF.

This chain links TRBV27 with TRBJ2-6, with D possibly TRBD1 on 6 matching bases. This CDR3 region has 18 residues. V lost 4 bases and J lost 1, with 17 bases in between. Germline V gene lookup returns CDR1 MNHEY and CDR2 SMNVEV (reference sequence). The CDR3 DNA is TGTGCCAGCAGTTCCTCCCGACAGGTCAGATCTGGGGCCAACGTCCTGACTTTC. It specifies CASSSSRQVRSGANVLTF.

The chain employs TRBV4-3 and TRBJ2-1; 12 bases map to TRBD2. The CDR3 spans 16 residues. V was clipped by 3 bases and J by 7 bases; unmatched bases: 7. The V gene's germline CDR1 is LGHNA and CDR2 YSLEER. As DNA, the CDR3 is TGCGCCAGCAGCCAGGCGGGACTAGCGGGTACGAATGAGCAGTTCTTC. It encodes CASSQAGLAGTNEQFF.

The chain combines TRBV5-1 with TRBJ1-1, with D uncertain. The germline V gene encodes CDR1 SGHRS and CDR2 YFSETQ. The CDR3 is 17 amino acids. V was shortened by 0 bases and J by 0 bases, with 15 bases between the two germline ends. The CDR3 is CASSLGGGSLMNTEAFF. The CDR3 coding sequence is TGCGCCAGCAGCTTGGGAGGCGGCAGCCTGATGAACACTGAAGCTTTCTTT. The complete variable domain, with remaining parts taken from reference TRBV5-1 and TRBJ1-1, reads KAGVTQTPRYLIKTRGQQVTLSCSPISGHRSVSWYQQTPGQGLQFLFEYFSETQRNKGNFPGRFSGRQFSNSRSEMNVSTLELGDSALYLCASSLGGGSLMNTEAFFGQGTRLTVV.

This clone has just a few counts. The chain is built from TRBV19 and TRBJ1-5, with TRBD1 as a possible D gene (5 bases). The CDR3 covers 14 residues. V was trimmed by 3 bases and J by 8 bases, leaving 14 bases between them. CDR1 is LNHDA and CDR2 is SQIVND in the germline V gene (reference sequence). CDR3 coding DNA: TGTGCCAGTAGTATTGGGGACTACCGGGAGCCCCAGCATTTT. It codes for CASSIGDYREPQHF.

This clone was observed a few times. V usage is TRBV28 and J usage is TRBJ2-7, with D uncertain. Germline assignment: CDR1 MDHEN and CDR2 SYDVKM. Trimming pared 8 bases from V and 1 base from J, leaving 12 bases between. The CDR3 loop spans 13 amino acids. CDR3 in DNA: TGTGCCAGCCACACCCCCGGGTCCTACGAGCAGTACTTC. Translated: CASHTPGSYEQYF.

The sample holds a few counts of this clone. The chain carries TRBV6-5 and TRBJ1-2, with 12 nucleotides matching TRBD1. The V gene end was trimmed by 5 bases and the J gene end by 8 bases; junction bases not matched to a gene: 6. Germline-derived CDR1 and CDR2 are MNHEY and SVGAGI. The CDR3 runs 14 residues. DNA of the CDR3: TGTGCCAGCAGTACGGGACAGGGGGCCGGGGGCTACACCTTC. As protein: CASSTGQGAGGYTF.

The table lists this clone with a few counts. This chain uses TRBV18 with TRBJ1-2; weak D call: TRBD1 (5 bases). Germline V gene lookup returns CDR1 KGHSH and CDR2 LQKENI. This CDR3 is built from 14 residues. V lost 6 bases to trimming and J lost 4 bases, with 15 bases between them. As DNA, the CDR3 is TGTGCCAGCTCCTTGGACAAAGGGGCCTATGGCTACACCTTC. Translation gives CASSLDKGAYGYTF.

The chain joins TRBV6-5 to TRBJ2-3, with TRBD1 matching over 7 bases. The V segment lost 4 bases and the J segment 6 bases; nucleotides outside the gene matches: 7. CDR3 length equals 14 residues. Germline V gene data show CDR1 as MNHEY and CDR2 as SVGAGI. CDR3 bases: TGTGCCAGCAGTTTCCAGACAGGGCGGGATACGCAGTATTTT. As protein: CASSFQTGRDTQYF.

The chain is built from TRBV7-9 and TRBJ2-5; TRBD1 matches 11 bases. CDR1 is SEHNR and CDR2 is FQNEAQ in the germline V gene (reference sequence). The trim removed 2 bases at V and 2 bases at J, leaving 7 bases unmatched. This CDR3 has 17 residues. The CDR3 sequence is CASSLYLWDRGQETQYF. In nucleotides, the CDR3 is TGTGCCAGCAGCTTATATCTCTGGGACAGGGGGCAAGAGACCCAGTACTTC.

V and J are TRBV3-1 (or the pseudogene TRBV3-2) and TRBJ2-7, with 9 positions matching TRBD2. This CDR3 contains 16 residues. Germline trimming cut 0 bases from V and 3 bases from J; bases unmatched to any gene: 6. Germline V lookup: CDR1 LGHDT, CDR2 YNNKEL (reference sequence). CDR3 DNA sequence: TGTGCCAGCAGCCAAGATCTACTAGCGGGCCGCTACGAGCAGTACTTC. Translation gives CASSQDLLAGRYEQYF.

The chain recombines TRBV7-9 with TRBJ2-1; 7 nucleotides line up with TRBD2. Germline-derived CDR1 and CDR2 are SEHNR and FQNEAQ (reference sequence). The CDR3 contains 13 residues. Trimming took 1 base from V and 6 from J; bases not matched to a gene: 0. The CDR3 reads CASSLVAGNEQFF. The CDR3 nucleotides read TGTGCCAGCAGCTTAGTAGCGGGCAATGAGCAGTTCTTC.

The CDR3: CASSFGQGNGYTF. Here the CDR3 DNA reads TGTGCCAGCAGTTTTGGACAGGGAAATGGCTACACCTTC. The chain links TRBV28 to TRBJ1-2, with TRBD1 matching over 8 bases. The CDR3 sequence is 13 residues long. The trim removed 3 bases at V and 6 bases at J, leaving 3 bases unmatched. The germline V gene has CDR1 MDHEN and CDR2 SYDVKM.

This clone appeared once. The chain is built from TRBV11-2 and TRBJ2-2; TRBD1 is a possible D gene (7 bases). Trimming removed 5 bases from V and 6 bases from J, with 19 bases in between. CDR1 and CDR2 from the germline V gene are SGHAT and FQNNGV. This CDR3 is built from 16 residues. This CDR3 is CASSQGGVLVAGELFF. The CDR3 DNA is TGTGCCAGCAGCCAGGGGGGAGTTTTAGTCGCCGGGGAGCTGTTTTTT. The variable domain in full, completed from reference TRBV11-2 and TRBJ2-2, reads EAGVAQSPRYKIIEKRQSVAFWCNPISGHATLYWYQQILGQGPKLLIQFQNNGVVDDSQLPKDRFSAERLKGVDSTLKIQPAKLEDSAVYLCASSQGGVLVAGELFFGEGSRLTVL.

The CDR3 region is CASGLVLSGSSYNEQFF. The DNA for the CDR3 is TGTGCTAGTGGTTTGGTACTCTCTGGGAGCTCCTACAATGAGCAGTTCTTC. The rearrangement uses TRBV12-5 and TRBJ2-1, with TRBD2 as a possible D gene (5 bases). The CDR3 runs 17 residues. Germline CDR1 LGHNT, CDR2 FRNRAP. Between the trimmed V and J ends, which lost 0 bases and 0 bases, there was a span of 12 bases.

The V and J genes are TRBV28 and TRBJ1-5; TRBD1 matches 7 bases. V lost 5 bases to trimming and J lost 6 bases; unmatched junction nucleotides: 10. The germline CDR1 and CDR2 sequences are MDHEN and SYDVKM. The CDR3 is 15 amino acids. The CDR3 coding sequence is TGTGCCAGCAGTCTATCGACAGGGTTGGGTCAGCCCCAGCATTTT. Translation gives CASSLSTGLGQPQHF. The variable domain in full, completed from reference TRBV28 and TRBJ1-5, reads DVKVTQSSRYLVKRTGEKVFLECVQDMDHENMFWYRQDPGLGLRLIYFSYDVKMKEKGDIPEGYSVSREKKERFSLILESASTNQTSMYLCASSLSTGLGQPQHFGDGTRLSIL.

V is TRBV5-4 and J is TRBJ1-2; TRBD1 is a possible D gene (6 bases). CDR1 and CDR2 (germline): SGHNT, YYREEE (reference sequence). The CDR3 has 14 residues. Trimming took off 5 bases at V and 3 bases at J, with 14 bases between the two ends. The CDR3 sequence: CASRLQGKDYGYTF. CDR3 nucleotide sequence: TGTGCCAGCAGATTACAGGGAAAGGACTATGGCTACACCTTC.

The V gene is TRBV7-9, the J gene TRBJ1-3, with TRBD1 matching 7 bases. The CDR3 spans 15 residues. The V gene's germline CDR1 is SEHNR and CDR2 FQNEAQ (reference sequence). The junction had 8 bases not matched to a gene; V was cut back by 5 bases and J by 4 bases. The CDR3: CASSLRQGRGNTIYF. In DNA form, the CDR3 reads TGTGCCAGCAGCCTGCGACAGGGAAGGGGAAACACCATATATTTT.

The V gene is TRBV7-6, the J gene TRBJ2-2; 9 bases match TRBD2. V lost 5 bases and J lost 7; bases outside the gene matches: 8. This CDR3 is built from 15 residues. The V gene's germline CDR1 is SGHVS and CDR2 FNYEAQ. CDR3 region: CASSQGGLAFGELFF. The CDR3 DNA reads TGTGCCAGCAGCCAGGGGGGACTAGCATTCGGGGAGCTGTTTTTT.

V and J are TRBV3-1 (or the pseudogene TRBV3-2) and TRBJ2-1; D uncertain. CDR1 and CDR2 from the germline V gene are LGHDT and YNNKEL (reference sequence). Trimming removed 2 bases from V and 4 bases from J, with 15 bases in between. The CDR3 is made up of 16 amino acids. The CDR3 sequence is CASSQYHSRKYNEQFF. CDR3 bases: TGTGCCAGCAGCCAATATCACAGTCGAAAATACAATGAGCAGTTCTTC.

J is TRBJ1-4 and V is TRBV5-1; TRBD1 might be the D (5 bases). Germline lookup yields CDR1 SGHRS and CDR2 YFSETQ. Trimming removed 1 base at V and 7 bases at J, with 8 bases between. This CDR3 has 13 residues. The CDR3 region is CASSLQGGEKLFF. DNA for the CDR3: TGCGCCAGCAGCTTGCAGGGAGGTGAAAAACTGTTTTTT.

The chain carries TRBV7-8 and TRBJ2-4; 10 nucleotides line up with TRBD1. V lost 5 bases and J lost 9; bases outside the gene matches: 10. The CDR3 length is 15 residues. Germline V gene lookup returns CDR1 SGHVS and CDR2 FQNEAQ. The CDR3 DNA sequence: TGTGCCAGCAGCCCAGGCGGGACAGGGGTGAGCATTCAGTACTTC. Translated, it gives CASSPGGTGVSIQYF. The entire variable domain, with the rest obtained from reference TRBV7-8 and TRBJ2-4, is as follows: GAGVSQSPRYKVAKRGQDVALRCDPISGHVSLFWYQQALGQGPEFLTYFQNEAQLDKSGLPSDRFFAERPEGSVSTLKIQRTQQEDSAVYLCASSPGGTGVSIQYFGAGTRLSVL.

CDR3 residues: CALTQTYEQYF. The CDR3 DNA sequence: TGTGCCTTAACGCAGACCTACGAGCAGTACTTC. The chain is built from TRBV11-3 and TRBJ2-7, with D hard to call. V lost 11 bases to trimming and J lost 2 bases, with 10 bases between them. Germline V gene sequence: CDR1 SGHNT, CDR2 YENEEA. This CDR3 spans 11 amino acids.

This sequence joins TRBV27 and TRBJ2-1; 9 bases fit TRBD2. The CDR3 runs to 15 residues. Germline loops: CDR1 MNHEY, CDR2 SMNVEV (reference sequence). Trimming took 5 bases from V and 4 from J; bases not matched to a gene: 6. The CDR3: CASSLGTSPYNEQFF. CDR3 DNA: TGTGCCAGCAGTCTGGGGACTAGCCCTTACAATGAGCAGTTCTTC.

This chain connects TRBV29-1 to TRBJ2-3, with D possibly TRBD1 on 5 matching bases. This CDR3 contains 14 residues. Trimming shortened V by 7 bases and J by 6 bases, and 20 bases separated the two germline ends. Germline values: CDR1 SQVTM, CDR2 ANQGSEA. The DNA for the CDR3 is TGCAGCGCGCTAAAGGTCCAGGGTCCCGATACGCAGTATTTT. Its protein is CSALKVQGPDTQYF.

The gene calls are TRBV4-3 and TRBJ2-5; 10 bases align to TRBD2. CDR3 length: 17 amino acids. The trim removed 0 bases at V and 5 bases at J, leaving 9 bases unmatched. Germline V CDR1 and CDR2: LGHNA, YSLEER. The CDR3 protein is CASSQEVQAGGRETQYF. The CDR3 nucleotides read TGCGCCAGCAGCCAAGAGGTTCAAGCGGGAGGGCGGGAGACCCAGTACTTC.

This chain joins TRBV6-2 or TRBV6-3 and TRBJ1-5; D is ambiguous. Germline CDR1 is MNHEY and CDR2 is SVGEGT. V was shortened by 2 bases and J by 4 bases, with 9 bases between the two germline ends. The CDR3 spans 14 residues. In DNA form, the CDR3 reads TGTGCCAGCAGTTACGTTTCTAGAAATCAGCCCCAGCATTTT. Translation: CASSYVSRNQPQHF.

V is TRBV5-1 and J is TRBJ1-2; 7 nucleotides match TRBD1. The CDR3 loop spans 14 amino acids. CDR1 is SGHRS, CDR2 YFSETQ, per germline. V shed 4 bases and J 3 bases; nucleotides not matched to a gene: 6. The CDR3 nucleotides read TGCGCCAGCAGCCTGACAGGGAGAGACTATGGCTACACCTTC. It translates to CASSLTGRDYGYTF.

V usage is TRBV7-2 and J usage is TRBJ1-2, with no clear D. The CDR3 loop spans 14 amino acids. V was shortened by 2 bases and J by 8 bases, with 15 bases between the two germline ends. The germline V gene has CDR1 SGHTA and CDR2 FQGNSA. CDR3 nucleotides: TGTGCCAGCAGCTTACAAGCGGGTGACTCCGGCTACACCTTC. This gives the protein CASSLQAGDSGYTF.